Each of the 3 T cell receptor beta chains below was sequenced from the same sample in a study of CD8 T cells in ankylosing spondylitis (dated by TCRdb to the late 2010s). Library creation used 5' RACE. The reads were generated on an Illumina HiSeq 2500. TCRdb's own reprocessing of the public reads used fastp at Q25 and MiXCR and kept productive beta chains. Rows matching on CDR3 protein sequence are summarized as one entry with the most common DNA and genes. A total of 240,000 or so distinct CDR3 sequences appear in this sample, over 8.5% of them only once. The ten largest make up roughly 6.8% of the sample. Sequenced material: blood, either unsorted or a sorted T cell fraction (not recorded which). The receptor source for this set is a male donor with ankylosing spondylitis or in good health (not recorded which).

This clonotype was recorded many times. This chain joins TRBV5-1 and TRBJ1-1; TRBD1 is a possible D gene (5 bases). The germline V and J ends were trimmed by 3 bases and 5 bases, with 17 bases remaining between them. The CDR3 is 15 amino acids. Germline V gene sequence: CDR1 SGHRS, CDR2 YFSETQ. CDR3 in DNA: TGCGCCAGCAGCTCCCGGACAACTGTGGGTACTGAAGCTTTCTTT. Translated, it gives CASSSRTTVGTEAFF.

The rearrangement joins TRBV2 to TRBJ2-7, with TRBD2 as a possible D gene (6 bases). CDR1 is SNHLY and CDR2 is FYNNEI in the germline V gene. The CDR3 is 13 amino acids. Between the trimmed V and J ends, which lost 8 bases and 4 bases, there was a span of 15 bases. The CDR3 here is CASVGGSGYEQYF. CDR3 nucleotides: TGTGCCAGCGTTGGGGGGTCCGGGTACGAGCAGTACTTC.

The chain recombines TRBV27 with TRBJ2-7; TRBD1 might be the D (6 bases). Germline V gives CDR1 MNHEY, CDR2 SMNVEV (reference sequence). V was clipped by 5 bases and J by 4 bases, with 12 bases between them. This CDR3 contains 13 residues. The CDR3 sequence: CASSGGTQYEQYF. CDR3 sequence (DNA): TGTGCCAGCAGTGGTGGGACACAATACGAGCAGTACTTC.